This T cell receptor beta chain was captured by sequencing in a study of OX40 agonist ivuxolimab in advanced cancers. Some clones are missing from TCRdb's copy, which holds only in-frame ones; the method was immunoSEQ multiplex PCR. This sample has approximately 40,000 clones, with about 87% found just once. Trimming at V came to 7 bases and at J to 1 base, leaving 5 bases not matched to a gene. The CDR3 consists of 14 residues. From germline, CDR1 is LGHNA and CDR2 YNFKEQ. The clonotype originates from an adult with an advanced solid tumor such as melanoma, head and neck, liver or kidney cancer. Sequences were derived from CD4+ or CD8+ T cells sorted from blood, sampled in a trial of the OX40 agonist ivuxolimab. The chain is built from TRBV4-2 and TRBJ1-1, with TRBD1 matching over 8 bases. The CDR3 coding sequence is TGTGCCAGCACCGAGACAGGGGCGAACACTGAAGCTTTCTTT. Translating gives CASTETGANTEAFF.